Listed here is a single T cell receptor (beta chain). Its target is not known. A much larger clone differs from this one at a single base, so this may be a read error. Those donating, healthy Caucasian individuals from Russia, were aged about 6 to 100. At least 6 million PBMCs were isolated per sample. RNA extraction gave at least 5 micrograms of total RNA per sample. The data were taken from a study of blood T cells in healthy people across ages. The junction had 16 bases not matched to a gene; V was cut back by 5 bases and J by 7 bases. The CDR3 is made up of 16 amino acids. Primers used in a second PCR of about 6 to 12 cycles were a sample-barcoded 5' primer and a J-beta primer mix. From the 5' RACE reads, TCRdb called clonotypes with MiXCR, one entry per CDR3 protein. This table holds 1.5 million to 2 million distinct CDR3 sequences, 25% to 30% found once. Whole-study results and caveats: As age increased, TCR beta diversity per million T cells fell in a roughly linear fashion.

The TCR originated in a woman in her twenties or thirties in good health. The J gene is TRBJ2-7, the V gene TRBV12-3 or TRBV12-4; 8 bases are a match to TRBD2. Sequencing was carried out using blood. The chain's CDR3 is CASSIYSGSGNNEQYF. The CDR3 bases are TGTGCCAGCAGTATCTACAGCGGGAGTGGTAACAATGAGCAGTACTTC.